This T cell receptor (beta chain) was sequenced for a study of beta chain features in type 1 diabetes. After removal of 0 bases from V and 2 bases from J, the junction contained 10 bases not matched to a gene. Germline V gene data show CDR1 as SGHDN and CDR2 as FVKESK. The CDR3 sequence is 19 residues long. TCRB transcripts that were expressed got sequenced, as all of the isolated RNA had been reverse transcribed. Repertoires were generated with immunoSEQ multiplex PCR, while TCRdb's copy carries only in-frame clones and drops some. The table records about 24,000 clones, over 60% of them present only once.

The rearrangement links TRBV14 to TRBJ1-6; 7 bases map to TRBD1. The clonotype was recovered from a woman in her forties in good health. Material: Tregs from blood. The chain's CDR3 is CASSQDRGLTGPYNSPLHF. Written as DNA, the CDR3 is TGTGCCAGCAGCCAAGATCGGGGGTTGACAGGGCCCTATAATTCACCCCTCCACTTT.